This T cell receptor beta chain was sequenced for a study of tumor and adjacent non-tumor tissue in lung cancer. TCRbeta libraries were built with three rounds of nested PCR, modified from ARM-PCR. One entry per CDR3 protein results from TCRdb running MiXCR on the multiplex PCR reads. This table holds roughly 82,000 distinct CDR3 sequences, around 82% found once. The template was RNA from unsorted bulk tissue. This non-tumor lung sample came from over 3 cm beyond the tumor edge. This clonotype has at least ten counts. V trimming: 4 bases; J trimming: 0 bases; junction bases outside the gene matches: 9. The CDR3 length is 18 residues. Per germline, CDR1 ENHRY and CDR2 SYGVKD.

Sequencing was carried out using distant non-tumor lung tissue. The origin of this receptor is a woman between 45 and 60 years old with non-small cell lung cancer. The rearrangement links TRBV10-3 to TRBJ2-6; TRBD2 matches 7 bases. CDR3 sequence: CAISGIAGPLSGANVLTF. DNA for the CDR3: TGTGCCATCAGTGGGATAGCGGGCCCACTCTCTGGGGCCAACGTCCTGACTTTC.